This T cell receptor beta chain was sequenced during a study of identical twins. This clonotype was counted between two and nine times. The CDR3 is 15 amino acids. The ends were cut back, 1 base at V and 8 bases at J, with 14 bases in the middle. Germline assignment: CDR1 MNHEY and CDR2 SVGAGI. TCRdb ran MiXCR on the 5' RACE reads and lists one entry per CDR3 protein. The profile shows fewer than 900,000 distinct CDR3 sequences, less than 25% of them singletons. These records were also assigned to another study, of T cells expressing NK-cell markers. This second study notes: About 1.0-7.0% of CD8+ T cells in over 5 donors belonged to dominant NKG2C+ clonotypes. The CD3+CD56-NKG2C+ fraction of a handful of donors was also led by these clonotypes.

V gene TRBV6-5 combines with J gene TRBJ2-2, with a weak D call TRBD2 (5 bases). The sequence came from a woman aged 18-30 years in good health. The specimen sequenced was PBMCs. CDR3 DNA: TGTGCCAGCAGTTACTTTAAGACTAATTGGGGGGAGCTGTTTTTT. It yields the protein CASSYFKTNWGELFF.